The 31 T cell receptor beta chains in this list originate from one sample, sequenced in a study of read filtering for tumor transcriptome and immune sequencing. From approximately 400 ng of RNA, a library with molecular barcoded alpha/delta and beta/gamma adaptors was made. Using its own MiXCR run on the reads, TCRdb lists one record per CDR3 protein. The repertoire holds approximately 58,000 distinct CDR3 sequences, with 20% to 25% as singletons. The sequenced material came from a population of CD138-negative cells sorted from bone marrow. The receptor set was obtained from a donor at least 40 years old with multiple myeloma.

Within the sample, this clonotype is medium-sized. The rearrangement links TRBV28 to TRBJ1-6, with a tentative D call TRBD1 (5 bases). Germline V gene data show CDR1 as MDHEN and CDR2 as SYDVKM. The length of the CDR3 is 13 residues. V dropped 8 bases and J dropped 7 bases, with 12 bases sitting between them. CDR3 amino acids: CASGRGTNSPLHF. In nucleotides, the CDR3 is TGTGCCAGCGGTCGGGGCACCAATTCACCCCTCCACTTT.

CDR3 region: CASRHERYGYTF. In DNA form, the CDR3 reads TGTGCCAGCAGGCATGAGAGATATGGCTACACCTTC. J is TRBJ1-2 and V is TRBV11-2; the D is unclear. Trimming took 6 bases from V and 5 from J, leaving 10 bases between them. From germline, CDR1 is SGHAT and CDR2 FQNNGV. CDR3 length equals 12 residues. Drawing the rest from reference TRBV11-2 and TRBJ1-2, the complete variable domain is EAGVAQSPRYKIIEKRQSVAFWCNPISGHATLYWYQQILGQGPKLLIQFQNNGVVDDSQLPKDRFSAERLKGVDSTLKIQPAKLEDSAVYLCASRHERYGYTFGSGTRLTVV.

This clonotype was recorded at least ten times. The rearrangement joins TRBV7-2 to TRBJ2-1, with D tentatively TRBD1 or TRBD2 (5 bases each). V lost 3 bases to trimming and J lost 5 bases, with 8 bases between them. CDR1 is SGHTA, CDR2 FQGNSA, per germline. There are 13 residues in the CDR3. CDR3 nucleotides: TGTGCCAGCAGCTTTGGGACCAACAATGAGCAGTTCTTC. Encoded protein: CASSFGTNNEQFF. Looking up the rest from reference TRBV7-2 and TRBJ2-1 gives the full variable domain: GAGVSQSPSNKVTEKGKDVELRCDPISGHTALYWYRQSLGQGLEFLIYFQGNSAPDKSGLPSDRFSAERTGGSVSTLTIQRTQQEDSAVYLCASSFGTNNEQFFGPGTRLTVL.

Only a few counts were recorded for this clonotype. J is TRBJ2-2 and V is TRBV6-2 or TRBV6-3; the match to TRBD2 covers 8 bases. CDR1 and CDR2 (germline): MNHEY, SVGEGT. This CDR3 is built from 14 residues. The V segment lost 7 bases and the J segment 2 bases; nucleotides outside the gene matches: 3. The CDR3 bases are TGTGCCAGCACCCTAGCGGGTAACACCGGGGAGCTGTTTTTT. Residues: CASTLAGNTGELFF.

This clonotype was observed at least ten times. J is TRBJ2-1 and V is TRBV19; weak D call: TRBD1 (5 bases). Trimming pared 6 bases from V and 4 bases from J, leaving 10 bases between. CDR1 is LNHDA and CDR2 is SQIVND in the germline V gene (reference sequence). The CDR3 extends over 13 amino acids. CDR3: CASRGNRYNEQFF. CDR3 DNA: TGTGCCAGTAGGGGGAACAGGTACAATGAGCAGTTCTTC. Based on the CDR3 plus reference TRBV19 and TRBJ2-1, the full variable domain is DGGITQSPKYLFRKEGQNVTLSCEQNLNHDAMYWYRQDPGQGLRLIYYSQIVNDFQKGDIAEGYSVSREKKESFPLTVTSAQKNPTAFYLCASRGNRYNEQFFGPGTRLTVL.

Of note for this clonotype: A much larger clonotype is one base distant, so this may be a read error. The J gene is TRBJ1-1, the V gene TRBV20-1, with D perhaps TRBD1 (5 bases). The V and J ends lost 4 bases and 10 bases respectively, with 19 bases between them. This CDR3 has 13 amino acids. Germline V lookup: CDR1 DFQATT, CDR2 SNEGSKA (reference sequence). CDR3 DNA: TGCAGTGCTATAGAGGTGGGGGGTCCTGTAGCTTTCTTT. As protein: CSAIEVGGPVAFF.

Comment on this clonotype: This may be a read error, as it is one base from a much larger clone. V is TRBV29-1 and J is TRBJ2-1; the match to TRBD2 covers 11 bases. In germline, CDR1 is SQVTM, CDR2 ANQGSEA. The CDR3 covers 15 residues. The CDR3: CSVATSGGSYDEQFF. The CDR3 bases are TGCAGCGTAGCAACTAGCGGGGGCTCCTACGATGAGCAGTTCTTC.

This clonotype was seen ten or more times. The rearrangement links TRBV6-1 to TRBJ2-1; TRBD2 aligns across 10 bases. V lost 7 bases, J lost 7 bases, and 10 bases stayed unmatched. The CDR3 has 15 amino acids. CDR1 and CDR2 (germline): MNHNS, SASEGT. The CDR3 sequence is CASISGLASLNEQFF. CDR3 in DNA: TGTGCCAGCATTTCGGGACTAGCGAGTTTGAATGAGCAGTTCTTC.

This clonotype was counted many times. The J gene is TRBJ2-3, the V gene TRBV20-1; 8 nucleotides line up with TRBD2. V was clipped by 6 bases and J by 4 bases; unmatched bases: 12. Germline lookup yields CDR1 DFQATT and CDR2 SNEGSKA (reference sequence). The CDR3 runs to 15 residues. Here the CDR3 DNA reads TGCAGTGCAGCCGATAGCGGGACTGAGGCAGATACGCAGTATTTT. Protein product: CSAADSGTEADTQYF.

This clonotype has a count of ten or more. V gene TRBV3-1 combines with J gene TRBJ2-7; 9 bases fit TRBD1. In germline, CDR1 is LGHDT, CDR2 YNNKEL (reference sequence). Losses at the gene ends were 5 bases for V and 2 bases for J; bases not matched to a gene: 4. CDR3 length: 14 residues. DNA for the CDR3: TGTGCCAGCAGCACCCGACAGGGGGCCTACGAGCAGTACTTC. Translating it yields CASSTRQGAYEQYF.

This clonotype was seen at least ten times. The V gene is TRBV19, the J gene TRBJ2-4; D unclear. The CDR3 covers 12 residues. V was clipped by 5 bases and J by 8 bases, with 10 bases between them. Germline CDR1 LNHDA, CDR2 SQIVND (reference sequence). CDR3: CASSVSRDIQYF. CDR3 nucleotides: TGTGCCAGTAGTGTTTCCCGGGACATTCAGTACTTC.

This clonotype was seen many times. V is TRBV20-1 and J is TRBJ2-3, with 9 bases fitting TRBD2. The CDR3 extends over 15 amino acids. V gave up 4 bases and J gave up 1 base; unmatched junction bases: 6. Germline lookup yields CDR1 DFQATT and CDR2 SNEGSKA (reference sequence). The DNA for the CDR3 is TGCAGTGCTACCGTAGCGGGAGTGGGCACAGATACGCAGTATTTT. Translating it yields CSATVAGVGTDTQYF.

This clonotype was recorded at least ten times. V usage is TRBV7-9 and J usage is TRBJ1-5; TRBD1 matches 8 bases. J was trimmed by 7 bases and V by 5 bases; bases with no gene match: 7. This CDR3 is 14 amino acids long. The germline V gene has CDR1 SEHNR and CDR2 FQNEAQ (reference sequence). This CDR3 reads CASSPQGARQPQHF. As DNA, the CDR3 is TGTGCCAGCAGCCCTCAGGGGGCACGGCAGCCCCAGCATTTT.

This clonotype was recorded at least ten times. The V gene is TRBV7-9, the J gene TRBJ1-1; weak D call: TRBD1 (5 bases). V shed 5 bases and J shed 0 bases, with 7 bases lying between them. In germline, CDR1 is SEHNR, CDR2 FQNEAQ (reference sequence). This CDR3 contains 13 residues. The CDR3 DNA follows: TGTGCCAGCAGCGAGACAGTGAACACTGAAGCTTTCTTT. Protein sequence: CASSETVNTEAFF.

This clonotype has a count of ten or more. The chain employs TRBV18 and TRBJ2-2, with no clear D. The CDR3 has 15 residues. Germline-derived CDR1 and CDR2 are KGHSH and LQKENI. Deletions cut 3 bases from V and 0 bases from J, with 8 bases between. The CDR3 region has the DNA TGTGCCAGCTCACCTACGACACCGAACACCGGGGAGCTGTTTTTT. This sequence encodes CASSPTTPNTGELFF.

This clonotype was recorded many times. The rearrangement joins TRBV7-9 to TRBJ2-1; the match to TRBD2 covers 9 bases. V was pared by 0 bases and J by 2 bases, with 2 bases of the junction left unmatched. Germline assignment: CDR1 SEHNR and CDR2 FQNEAQ (reference sequence). The CDR3 sequence is 16 residues long. CDR3 loop: CASSLASGSPYNEQFF. The CDR3 DNA sequence: TGTGCCAGCAGCTTAGCTAGCGGGAGCCCCTACAATGAGCAGTTCTTC.

This clonotype was counted between two and nine times. This may arise from a read error, as a much more abundant clone is one base away. The chain is built from TRBV20-1 and TRBJ2-2; 9 bases agree with TRBD2. Germline assignment: CDR1 DFQATT and CDR2 SNEGSKA (reference sequence). Losses at the gene ends were 6 bases for V and 1 base for J; bases not matched to a gene: 6. This CDR3 comprises 15 residues. The CDR3 loop reads CSAGLSGGNTGELFF. CDR3 nucleotides: TGCAGTGCGGGACTTAGCGGGGGGAACACCGGGGAGCTGTTTTTT.

Ten or more counts support this clonotype. The rearrangement uses TRBV28 and TRBJ2-6, with no clear D. The CDR3 runs to 20 residues. V was clipped by 6 bases and J by 0 bases, with 24 bases between them. Germline V gives CDR1 MDHEN, CDR2 SYDVKM. The CDR3 sequence: CASSPALDTSLISGANVLTF. In DNA, the CDR3 is TGTGCCAGCAGCCCAGCCCTCGACACGAGTCTCATCTCTGGGGCCAACGTCCTGACTTTC.

The chain carries TRBV4-1 and TRBJ1-2; D is perhaps TRBD1 (5 bases). The germline V gene has CDR1 MGHRA and CDR2 YSYEKL. This CDR3 is 16 amino acids long. The V gene lost 1 base and the J gene lost 5 bases, with 17 bases spanning the gap. The CDR3 region has the DNA TGCGCCAGCAGCCAAGGCCCTTTCGAGGGGACGTATGGCTACACCTTC. As protein: CASSQGPFEGTYGYTF.

Many counts were recorded for this clonotype. The chain recombines TRBV11-2 with TRBJ2-7; 10 bases are shared with TRBD1. The CDR3 covers 17 residues. The V segment lost 1 base and the J segment 4 bases; nucleotides outside the gene matches: 10. CDR1 and CDR2 from the germline V gene are SGHAT and FQNNGV. The CDR3: CASSLAEGDRGRYEQYF. Written as DNA, the CDR3 is TGTGCCAGCAGCTTAGCAGAGGGGGACAGGGGACGGTACGAGCAGTACTTC.

This clonotype was observed many times. The chain uses TRBV7-9 and TRBJ1-5; the D gene is possibly TRBD1 (5 bases). Trimming stripped 2 bases from V and 2 bases from J, with 10 bases between. In germline, CDR1 is SEHNR, CDR2 FQNEAQ (reference sequence). The CDR3 covers 15 residues. Here the CDR3 reads CASSLNSGGNQPQHF. CDR3 nucleotides: TGTGCCAGCAGCTTAAATTCGGGGGGCAATCAGCCCCAGCATTTT.

This clonotype was observed at least ten times. The CDR3 is CASSLGVGQETQYF. The CDR3 coding sequence is TGTGCCAGCAGCTTAGGGGTAGGCCAAGAGACCCAGTACTTC. The rearrangement joins TRBV7-6 to TRBJ2-5, with D hard to call. CDR3 length: 14 residues. The V end was cut by 1 base, the J end by 1 base, with 7 bases between. The germline gives CDR1 SGHVS, CDR2 FNYEAQ. Combining the CDR3 with reference TRBV7-6 and TRBJ2-5 gives the whole variable domain GAGVSQSPRYKVTKRGQDVALRCDPISGHVSLYWYRQALGQGPEFLTYFNYEAQQDKSGLPNDRFSAERPEGSISTLTIQRTEQRDSAMYRCASSLGVGQETQYFGPGTRLLVL.

This clonotype was counted at least ten times. The chain links TRBV28 to TRBJ2-7; TRBD1 agrees at 9 bases. Trimming at V came to 7 bases and at J to 3 bases, leaving 4 bases not matched to a gene. This CDR3 contains 13 residues. CDR1 and CDR2 (germline): MDHEN, SYDVKM. CDR3 loop: CASNDRGIYEQYF. CDR3 coding DNA: TGTGCCAGCAACGACAGGGGGATCTACGAGCAGTACTTC. Combining the CDR3 with reference TRBV28 and TRBJ2-7 gives the whole variable domain DVKVTQSSRYLVKRTGEKVFLECVQDMDHENMFWYRQDPGLGLRLIYFSYDVKMKEKGDIPEGYSVSREKKERFSLILESASTNQTSMYLCASNDRGIYEQYFGPGTRLTVT.

This clonotype was seen many times. The V call is TRBV6-2 or TRBV6-3, the J call TRBJ2-5; D may correspond to TRBD1 or TRBD2 (6 bases each). In germline, CDR1 is MNHEY, CDR2 SVGEGT. Deletions cut 8 bases from V and 1 base from J, with 17 bases between. The CDR3 consists of 15 residues. The CDR3 DNA follows: TGTGCCAGCGGTGGGGGGCGGTTACTCCAAGAGACCCAGTACTTC. As protein: CASGGGRLLQETQYF.

This clonotype has just a few counts. The chain has TRBV5-1 and TRBJ2-6, with D perhaps matching TRBD1 (6 bases). Trimming took off 4 bases at V and 0 bases at J, with 8 bases between the two ends. This CDR3 contains 15 residues. The germline V gene encodes CDR1 SGHRS and CDR2 YFSETQ. This chain's CDR3 is CASSPQGSGANVLTF. CDR3 nucleotide sequence: TGCGCCAGCAGCCCACAGGGCTCTGGGGCCAACGTCCTGACTTTC.

This clonotype was detected ten times or more. The chain has TRBV12-3 or TRBV12-4 and TRBJ1-5; D is ambiguous. The length of the CDR3 is 11 residues. V was clipped by 3 bases and J by 9 bases, with 6 bases between them. The CDR3 coding sequence is TGTGCCAGCAGTTTTTCGGGGCCCCAGCATTTT. Its translation is CASSFSGPQHF.

In the case of this clonotype: Here the CDR3 omits its conserved ending phenylalanine or tryptophan, so a read error is the likely source. The chain is built from TRBV6-5 and TRBJ2-1, with a tentative D call TRBD1 (5 bases). The CDR3 totals 15 residues. V lost 4 bases and J 0 bases, leaving 10 bases between the germline ends. Germline V lookup: CDR1 MNHEY, CDR2 SVGAGI. The CDR3 DNA sequence: TGTGCCAGCAGTTTAGCTGGACACTCCTACAATGAGCAGTTCCTC. This gives the protein CASSLAGHSYNEQFL.

To note about this clonotype: Since no conserved phenylalanine or tryptophan closes the CDR3, a read error is the likely cause. The limits of the CDR3 on the DNA are not certain, so only TCRdb's listed CDR3 is given. The genes are TRBV28 and TRBJ2-3. Germline V gene sequence: CDR1 MDHEN, CDR2 SYDVKM. The CDR3 length equals 14 residues, ends included. The chain's CDR3 is CASSFAAHTDTRYL.

This clonotype has a single count. One end of the junction varies from germline; a read error may be responsible. This rearrangement joins TRBV20-1 to TRBJ2-2; 8 nucleotides align to TRBD1. CDR3 length: 15 amino acids. Germline assignment: CDR1 DFQATT and CDR2 SNEGSKA (reference sequence). The CDR3 spells CRAKAGQGGPGELFF. In DNA form, the CDR3 reads TGCCGTGCTAAAGCAGGACAGGGTGGACCCGGGGAGCTGTTCTTT.

This clonotype was seen more than once but under ten times. The chain uses TRBV28 and TRBJ2-7; D possibly corresponds to TRBD1 (5 bases). V lost 6 bases and J lost 4, with 10 bases in between. The CDR3 has 12 amino acids. In germline, CDR1 is MDHEN, CDR2 SYDVKM. The CDR3 DNA sequence: TGTGCCAGCAGATTGACAGAGTACGAGCAGTACTTC. Protein: CASRLTEYEQYF.

This clonotype was found many times. The rearrangement links TRBV15 to TRBJ1-1; 7 nucleotides agree with TRBD1. V shed 1 base and J 7 bases; nucleotides not matched to a gene: 6. Germline V CDR1 and CDR2: LNHNV, YYDKDF (reference sequence). The CDR3 covers 14 residues. Here the CDR3 reads CATSRGQGMVEAFF. The CDR3 DNA is TGTGCCACCAGCAGAGGACAGGGTATGGTTGAAGCTTTCTTT. Looking up the rest from reference TRBV15 and TRBJ1-1 gives the full variable domain: DAMVIQNPRYQVTQFGKPVTLSCSQTLNHNVMYWYQQKSSQAPKLLFHYYDKDFNNEADTPDNFQSRRPNTSFCFLDIRSPGLGDTAMYLCATSRGQGMVEAFFGQGTRLTVV.